This TCR beta chain derives from a study of blood T cell repertoires in COVID-19. About the research overall: COVID-19 samples from acute and convalescent phases originated in the United States, Italy and Spain. PBMCs, B-cell-depleted T cells, or T cells were the source of the cDNA or gDNA that made up the material.

Original methodology: Estimation of nucleated cell counts was performed using reference gene primer amplification. This table comes from immunoSEQ multiplex PCR, and its TCRdb copy is limited to in-frame clones, with some not included. V and J calls and clone size are those listed in that table; D and trimming were worked out from the DNA. This sample carries hundreds of thousands of clones, around 87% of them seen once, and the ten largest clones take roughly 4.1%. V gave up 6 bases and J gave up 4 bases; unmatched junction bases: 8. Germline V gene lookup returns CDR1 KGHSH and CDR2 LQKENI. CDR3 length equals 15 residues.

The chain carries TRBV18 and TRBJ2-3; 9 bases are a match to TRBD1. Sequencing was carried out using peripheral blood. This clonotype originated in a woman aged 45-59 years with active or convalescent COVID-19. The CDR3 is CASSQGQGFADTQYF. The DNA of the CDR3 is TGTGCCAGCTCGCAGGGACAGGGATTCGCAGATACGCAGTATTTT.